Shown below are 2 T cell receptor beta chains from a single sample sequenced in a study of blood T cell repertoires in COVID-19. Profiled with immunoSEQ multiplex PCR; TCRdb holds only in-frame clones, not every one. This table holds about 68,000 clones, roughly 88% found once. The specimen sequenced was peripheral blood. The origin of the receptors is a human donor in a cohort sampled during active COVID-19.

The chain recombines TRBV7-9 with TRBJ1-1, with 7 bases aligning to TRBD1. Germline values: CDR1 SEHNR, CDR2 FQNEAQ (reference sequence). V dropped 5 bases and J dropped 0; count of bases not matched to a gene: 3. This CDR3 has 14 amino acids. This chain's CDR3 is CASSRQGMNTEAFF. CDR3 coding DNA: TGTGCCAGCAGCCGACAGGGTATGAACACTGAAGCTTTCTTT.

The CDR3 region is CASSEVAGYNEQFF. The CDR3 nucleotides are TGTGCCAGCAGTGAAGTTGCGGGCTACAATGAGCAGTTCTTC. This chain uses TRBV2 with TRBJ2-1; D may be TRBD2 (5 bases). The CDR3 contains 14 residues. Trimming removed 1 base at V and 3 bases at J, with 7 bases between. Looked up from germline, CDR1 is SNHLY and CDR2 is FYNNEI.